This entry lists 28 T cell receptor beta chains sequenced from one sample in a study of blood T cell repertoires in COVID-19. Sequenced by immunoSEQ multiplex PCR; TCRdb stores in-frame clones only, minus some. The table has about 210,000 clones, over 70% seen once. The specimen sequenced was peripheral blood. The origin of the receptors is a woman aged 45-65 years with acute or convalescent COVID-19.

V is TRBV12-5 and J is TRBJ2-7, with D hard to call. Looked up from germline, CDR1 is LGHNT and CDR2 is FRNRAP. The CDR3 is 14 amino acids. V lost 11 bases to trimming and J lost 0 bases, with 17 bases between them. CDR3 nucleotides: TGTGCTCCCCGGTCTCGTACTAACTCCTACGAGCAGTACTTC. Translated, it gives CAPRSRTNSYEQYF.

The chain links TRBV29-1 to TRBJ1-1; TRBD1 matches 7 bases. This CDR3 region has 12 residues. The germline gives CDR1 SQVTM, CDR2 ANQGSEA. With 6 bases clipped from V and 3 bases from J, the junction kept 4 bases outside the gene matches. CDR3: CSVEQGYTEAFF. The CDR3 region has the DNA TGCAGCGTCGAACAGGGGTACACTGAAGCTTTCTTT.

The rearrangement uses TRBV7-6 and TRBJ2-3, with a possible D match to TRBD2 (5 bases). Trimming took 0 bases from V and 0 from J, leaving 13 bases between them. The CDR3 is 17 amino acids. CDR1 is SGHVS and CDR2 is FNYEAQ in the germline V gene. CDR3 protein: CASSLAPASRSTDTQYF. The CDR3 DNA reads TGTGCCAGCAGCTTAGCGCCGGCTAGCAGAAGCACAGATACGCAGTATTTT.

The chain is built from TRBV2 and TRBJ2-1; 10 positions match TRBD2. V lost 5 bases and J lost 0; bases outside the gene matches: 13. This CDR3 has 19 amino acids. The V gene's germline CDR1 is SNHLY and CDR2 FYNNEI. The CDR3 bases are TGTGCCAGCAGTACCCCTCGAGCGGGAGGGCTGAGCTCCTACAATGAGCAGTTCTTC. Its protein product is CASSTPRAGGLSSYNEQFF. The entire variable domain, with the rest obtained from reference TRBV2 and TRBJ2-1, is as follows: EPEVTQTPSHQVTQMGQEVILRCVPISNHLYFYWYRQILGQKVEFLVSFYNNEISEKSEIFDDQFSVERPDGSNFTLKIRSTKLEDSAMYFCASSTPRAGGLSSYNEQFFGPGTRLTVL.

The genes are TRBV5-1 and TRBJ2-4; 9 bases agree with TRBD1. V lost 0 bases, J lost 12 bases, and 4 bases stayed unmatched. Per the germline V gene, CDR1 is SGHRS and CDR2 is YFSETQ. The CDR3 runs to 13 residues. The CDR3 sequence is CASSLGQGGRQYF. CDR3 DNA: TGCGCCAGCAGCTTGGGACAGGGGGGCCGTCAGTACTTC.

The J gene is TRBJ1-2, the V gene TRBV19; the match to TRBD1 covers 7 bases. Germline CDR1 reads LNHDA; CDR2 reads SQIVND (reference sequence). The CDR3 runs to 15 residues. The V gene end was trimmed by 5 bases and the J gene end by 4 bases; junction bases not matched to a gene: 10. In nucleotides, the CDR3 is TGTGCCAGTAGTGTGACAGGGAATGGCCTCTATGGCTACACCTTC. Translated, it gives CASSVTGNGLYGYTF.

The chain joins TRBV2 to TRBJ2-7, with D perhaps matching TRBD2 (6 bases). The CDR3 runs to 14 residues. Germline CDR1 SNHLY, CDR2 FYNNEI. The V gene lost 7 bases and the J gene lost 3 bases, with 16 bases spanning the gap. The CDR3 nucleotides read TGTGCCAGCATCGCGGAGCTGGGACTCTACGAGCAGTACTTC. Residues: CASIAELGLYEQYF.

The chain recombines TRBV28 with TRBJ2-7; 11 positions agree with TRBD1. V gave up 5 bases and J gave up 5 bases; unmatched junction bases: 8. The CDR3 is 15 residues long. Germline V CDR1 and CDR2: MDHEN, SYDVKM. The CDR3 here is CASSPRDRGKDEQYF. CDR3 sequence (DNA): TGTGCCAGCAGTCCTAGGGACAGGGGGAAGGACGAGCAGTACTTC.

This clone was seen only once. The rearrangement uses TRBV5-1 and TRBJ2-1; 12 positions agree with TRBD2. This CDR3 is built from 14 residues. Germline values: CDR1 SGHRS, CDR2 YFSETQ. The trim removed 4 bases at V and 8 bases at J, leaving 4 bases unmatched. The CDR3 here is CASSVTSGSYEQFF. DNA for the CDR3: TGCGCCAGCAGCGTGACTAGCGGGAGTTATGAGCAGTTCTTC.

This clone was detected a few times. The CDR3 protein is CASSTDRANSNQPQHF. The CDR3 nucleotides read TGCGCCAGCTCCACCGACAGGGCTAATAGCAATCAGCCCCAGCATTTT. The chain carries TRBV4-1 and TRBJ1-5; the match to TRBD1 covers 7 bases. Looked up from germline, CDR1 is MGHRA and CDR2 is YSYEKL. V lost 8 bases to trimming and J lost 0 bases; unmatched junction nucleotides: 10. This CDR3 is built from 16 residues.

A note on this clone: The same CDR3 is also encoded by other DNA sequences in this sample. V usage is TRBV10-3 and J usage is TRBJ1-2, with 10 bases identical to TRBD1. V lost 0 bases and J lost 6; bases outside the gene matches: 4. The CDR3 spans 15 residues. CDR1 and CDR2 from the germline V gene are ENHRY and SYGVKD. For the CDR3, the DNA is TGTGCCATCAGTGAGTCCGGGACAGGGGTGGATGGCTACACCTTC. This translates into CAISESGTGVDGYTF.

The chain links TRBV29-1 to TRBJ1-5, with D possibly matching TRBD1 (5 bases). The germline V gene encodes CDR1 SQVTM and CDR2 ANQGSEA. The CDR3 covers 14 residues. The V end lost 4 bases, the J end lost 7 bases, and 17 bases lay between the germline ends. The DNA for the CDR3 is TGCAGCGTTGTTACGGGGGAGGTTAACCAGCCCCAGCATTTT. Residues: CSVVTGEVNQPQHF. Supplemented by reference TRBV29-1 and TRBJ1-5, the full variable domain reads SAVISQKPSRDICQRGTSLTIQCQVDSQVTMMFWYRQQPGQSLTLIATANQGSEATYESGFVIDKFPISRPNLTFSTLTVSNMSPEDSSIYLCSVVTGEVNQPQHFGDGTRLSIL.

The rearrangement links TRBV24-1 to TRBJ2-5, with 8 positions matching TRBD2. Germline V gives CDR1 KGHDR, CDR2 SFDVKD. The CDR3 totals 13 residues. Unmatched junction bases numbered 1, after V lost 3 bases and J lost 5 bases. The CDR3 nucleotides are TGTGCCACCAGTGATGGCGGGGGGGAGACCCAGTACTTC. Translated: CATSDGGGETQYF.

J is TRBJ2-7 and V is TRBV27; 8 bases map to TRBD2. The germline V gene encodes CDR1 MNHEY and CDR2 SMNVEV (reference sequence). V shed 8 bases and J 1 base; nucleotides not matched to a gene: 10. The CDR3 is 15 residues long. The CDR3 coding sequence is TGTGCCAGCTCCGAAAACGGGAGGGGTTCCTACGAGCAGTACTTC. This translates into CASSENGRGSYEQYF.

The chain links TRBV7-2 to TRBJ2-7, with 9 bases matching TRBD1. CDR1 is SGHTA, CDR2 FQGNSA, per germline. The trim removed 0 bases at V and 4 bases at J, leaving 4 bases unmatched. This CDR3 is built from 15 residues. This chain's CDR3 is CASSLAETGGYEQYF. CDR3 coding DNA: TGTGCCAGCAGCTTAGCGGAGACAGGGGGTTACGAGCAGTACTTC.

This clone was seen a single time. This chain connects TRBV29-1 to TRBJ2-5; a possible D gene is TRBD2 (5 bases). V was cut by 6 bases and J by 2 bases, with 10 bases left in between. Germline loops: CDR1 SQVTM, CDR2 ANQGSEA. There are 12 residues in the CDR3. Here the CDR3 reads CSVKTGQETQYF. The CDR3 DNA is TGCAGCGTGAAGACGGGACAAGAGACCCAGTACTTC.

This chain connects TRBV11-3 to TRBJ2-3; 14 bases agree with TRBD2. Germline CDR1 is SGHNT and CDR2 is YENEEA. V was pared by 4 bases and J by 4 bases, with 4 bases of the junction left unmatched. This CDR3 contains 16 residues. CDR3 sequence (DNA): TGTGCCAGCAGCTCGGGACTAGCGGGAGTGCCAGATACGCAGTATTTT. Translated: CASSSGLAGVPDTQYF.

The chain employs TRBV6-1 and TRBJ2-2; 8 nucleotides match TRBD1. V shed 3 bases and J 0 bases; nucleotides not matched to a gene: 6. This CDR3 has 17 residues. Germline-derived CDR1 and CDR2 are MNHNS and SASEGT. DNA for the CDR3: TGTGCCAGCAGTGATCGGACAGGGAACGCGAACACCGGGGAGCTGTTTTTT. It encodes CASSDRTGNANTGELFF.

This chain uses TRBV27 with TRBJ1-6; a possible D gene is TRBD1 (5 bases). This CDR3 contains 13 residues. Germline V gene sequence: CDR1 MNHEY, CDR2 SMNVEV (reference sequence). The germline V and J ends were trimmed by 4 bases and 7 bases, with 8 bases remaining between them. CDR3 sequence reads: CASSWRQNSPLHF. The DNA of the CDR3 is TGTGCCAGCAGTTGGAGACAGAATTCACCCCTCCACTTT.

The J gene is TRBJ2-5, the V gene TRBV28; 7 nucleotides agree with TRBD2. The CDR3 spans 13 residues. CDR1 and CDR2 from the germline V gene are MDHEN and SYDVKM. Trimming removed 3 bases from V and 7 bases from J; junction bases left unmatched: 5. DNA for the CDR3: TGTGCCAGCAGTTTGGGGGGGGAGTGGACCCAGTACTTC. This sequence encodes CASSLGGEWTQYF. Combining the CDR3 with reference TRBV28 and TRBJ2-5 gives the whole variable domain DVKVTQSSRYLVKRTGEKVFLECVQDMDHENMFWYRQDPGLGLRLIYFSYDVKMKEKGDIPEGYSVSREKKERFSLILESASTNQTSMYLCASSLGGEWTQYFGPGTRLLVL.

About this clone: The limits of the CDR3 on the DNA are not certain, so only TCRdb's listed CDR3 is given. This chain joins TRBV10-3 and TRBJ1-1; the table's D call of TRBD1 was not tested on the DNA. The CDR3 is 24 residues long, ends included. Germline V gives CDR1 ENHRY, CDR2 SYGVKD. The CDR3 spells CAISEASGQGRTEAFFGQGTRLTF.

The DNA of the CDR3 is TGCGCCAGCAGGATCGGGACAGGGGGCTTGTCCCACACAGATACGCAGTATTTT. It translates to CASRIGTGGLSHTDTQYF. The chain joins TRBV5-1 to TRBJ2-3, with 12 nucleotides matching TRBD1. Germline CDR1 and CDR2: SGHRS and YFSETQ. CDR3 length equals 18 residues. J gave up 2 bases and V 5 bases, and 12 bases lay outside the gene matches.

The chain uses TRBV4-1 and TRBJ2-1; D might be TRBD2 (5 bases). The CDR3 consists of 15 residues. V gave up 6 bases and J gave up 7 bases, with 19 bases separating them. The germline V gene encodes CDR1 MGHRA and CDR2 YSYEKL. CDR3 sequence reads: CASRGDGRTLNEQFF. The CDR3 DNA follows: TGCGCCAGCAGGGGAGACGGCAGAACCTTGAATGAGCAGTTCTTC.

The chain joins TRBV11-1 to TRBJ2-7; 9 nucleotides line up with TRBD1. This CDR3 region has 14 residues. Germline CDR1 SGHAT, CDR2 FQDESV (reference sequence). V shed 4 bases and J 5 bases; nucleotides not matched to a gene: 6. CDR3 amino acids: CASSWDRVKNEQYF. The CDR3 bases are TGTGCCAGCAGCTGGGACAGGGTAAAGAACGAGCAGTACTTC.

The chain joins TRBV3-1 (or the pseudogene TRBV3-2) to TRBJ2-1, with 8 bases identical to TRBD1. Trimming at V came to 6 bases and at J to 7 bases, leaving 14 bases not matched to a gene. The CDR3 has 16 amino acids. From germline, CDR1 is LGHDT and CDR2 YNNKEL (reference sequence). CDR3 in DNA: TGTGCCAGCAGTGACCCAGGGGGCGGAGGCCGGAATGAGCAGTTCTTC. Amino acids: CASSDPGGGGRNEQFF.

This clone was recorded once. The J gene is TRBJ1-1, the V gene TRBV29-1; TRBD1 matches 8 bases. V lost 5 bases and J lost 2; bases outside the gene matches: 10. Looked up from germline, CDR1 is SQVTM and CDR2 is ANQGSEA. The length of the CDR3 is 15 residues. The CDR3 nucleotides are TGCAGCGTTCATTGGACAGGGAGTAAAAACACTGAAGCTTTCTTT. Its translation is CSVHWTGSKNTEAFF.

The chain recombines TRBV28 with TRBJ2-7, with 7 bases lining up with TRBD2. This CDR3 is 14 amino acids long. Germline V gives CDR1 MDHEN, CDR2 SYDVKM. The ends lost 5 bases at V and 1 base at J; junction bases unmatched: 5. The CDR3: CASSPGGSSYEQYF. The CDR3 DNA sequence: TGTGCCAGCAGTCCCGGGGGGTCTTCCTACGAGCAGTACTTC.

This CDR3 is CAWTQRGSGEKLFF. The CDR3 nucleotides are TGTGCCTGGACCCAACGGGGTAGCGGTGAAAAACTGTTTTTT. The rearrangement uses TRBV30 and TRBJ1-4; no firm D call. V was cut by 4 bases and J by 7 bases, with 16 bases left in between. Germline V CDR1 and CDR2: GTSNPN, SVGIG (reference sequence). CDR3 length: 14 amino acids.